The 27 T cell receptor beta chains below were found in one sample sequenced in a study of blood T cell repertoires in COVID-19. Data came from immunoSEQ multiplex PCR; TCRdb stores just in-frame clones and leaves some out. The sample comprises about 200,000 clones, 92% of which are singletons, and over 0.75% rests with the top ten. Sequencing was done on a sample of peripheral blood. The origin of the receptors is a man aged 60 to 75 with COVID-19, enrolled during active disease.

The chain links TRBV3-1 (or the pseudogene TRBV3-2) to TRBJ2-7, with 10 bases aligning to TRBD1. This CDR3 spans 15 amino acids. Unmatched junction bases numbered 5, after V lost 2 bases and J lost 4 bases. In germline, CDR1 is LGHDT, CDR2 YNNKEL (reference sequence). Here the CDR3 reads CASSQRGTGVYEQYF. The CDR3 nucleotides are TGTGCCAGCAGCCAAAGAGGGACAGGGGTGTACGAGCAGTACTTC.

V is TRBV5-8 and J is TRBJ2-1; 15 positions match TRBD2. From germline, CDR1 is SGHTS and CDR2 YDEGEE. The CDR3 loop spans 18 amino acids. The V and J ends lost 3 bases and 5 bases, in that order; junction bases with no gene match: 9. For the CDR3, the DNA is TGTGCCAGCAGCTCCAAAGGACTAGCGGGAGGGCCTAACAATGAGCAGTTCTTC. Protein: CASSSKGLAGGPNNEQFF. The complete variable domain, with remaining parts taken from reference TRBV5-8 and TRBJ2-1, reads EAGVTQSPTHLIKTRGQQATLRCSPISGHTSVYWYQQALGLGLQFLLWYDEGEERNRGNFPPRFSGRQFPNYSSELNVNALELEDSALYLCASSSKGLAGGPNNEQFFGPGTRLTVL.

Written as DNA, the CDR3 is TGTGCCAGCAGGGACCGGACAGCGACCAGTAAAAATTCACCCCTCCACTTT. Translation: CASRDRTATSKNSPLHF. The chain is built from TRBV28 and TRBJ1-6, with a possible D match to TRBD1 (6 bases). CDR1 is MDHEN, CDR2 SYDVKM, per germline. The CDR3 spans 17 residues. V lost 6 bases and J lost 7, with 22 bases in between.

The chain has TRBV14 and TRBJ2-1; TRBD2 is a possible D gene (5 bases). The germline V gene encodes CDR1 SGHDN and CDR2 FVKESK. Between the trimmed V and J ends, which lost 3 bases and 8 bases, there was a span of 14 bases. The CDR3 covers 14 residues. DNA of the CDR3: TGTGCCAGCAGCCATCCTCGGGGTTGGGATGAGCAGTTCTTC. Its protein is CASSHPRGWDEQFF.

About this clone itself: Additional DNA sequences in this sample encode the identical CDR3. V and J are TRBV28 and TRBJ1-5; possibly TRBD1 for D (5 bases). This CDR3 comprises 14 residues. Germline CDR1 reads MDHEN; CDR2 reads SYDVKM. With 3 bases removed from V and 1 base from J, the gap between germline ends came to 7 bases. CDR3 DNA: TGTGCCAGCAGTTTGGGGGGGAGCAATCAGCCCCAGCATTTT. As protein: CASSLGGSNQPQHF.

V usage is TRBV10-3 and J usage is TRBJ2-1, with D hard to call. The CDR3 extends over 16 amino acids. Trimming shortened V by 10 bases and J by 0 bases, and 19 bases separated the two germline ends. Germline V CDR1 and CDR2: ENHRY, SYGVKD. The CDR3 loop reads CATRDPNRPSYNEQFF. CDR3 nucleotides: TGTGCCACCAGAGACCCAAACAGACCCTCCTACAATGAGCAGTTCTTC.

This rearrangement joins TRBV25-1 to TRBJ1-2; 9 bases match TRBD1. Germline V gene sequence: CDR1 MGHDK, CDR2 SYGVNS. Trimming took 2 bases from V and 8 from J; bases not matched to a gene: 9. The CDR3 sequence is 15 residues long. The CDR3: CASSEPGQGAEGYTF. For the CDR3, the DNA is TGTGCCAGCAGTGAACCGGGACAGGGCGCGGAAGGCTACACCTTC.

This chain connects TRBV19 to TRBJ1-5; possible D gene TRBD1, 6 bases. This CDR3 is built from 13 residues. Germline CDR1 and CDR2: LNHDA and SQIVND (reference sequence). The ends were cut back, 10 bases at V and 0 bases at J, with 10 bases in the middle. CDR3 sequence reads: CATNRVSNQPQHF. As DNA, the CDR3 is TGTGCCACCAACAGGGTTAGCAATCAGCCCCAGCATTTT.

The rearrangement links TRBV6-6 to TRBJ1-2; TRBD1 agrees at 8 bases. This CDR3 contains 14 residues. The V gene end was trimmed by 5 bases and the J gene end by 8 bases; junction bases not matched to a gene: 10. In germline, CDR1 is MNHNY, CDR2 SVGAGI (reference sequence). Written as DNA, the CDR3 is TGTGCCAGCAGTCACAGGGGGGAACTCGGGGGCTACACCTTC. Residues: CASSHRGELGGYTF.

The chain is built from TRBV12-2 and TRBJ2-7; the table's D call, TRBD2, was not checked against the DNA. TRBV12-2 constitutes a pseudogene. The CDR3 is 17 residues long. Here the CDR3 DNA reads TGTGCAAGTCGCTTAGTTATTGGCGGGAGGGGTTCAAGGGAGCAGTACTTC. Residues: CASRLVIGGRGSREQYF.

This chain joins TRBV18 and TRBJ1-2; 9 positions agree with TRBD1. V lost 6 bases to trimming and J lost 5 bases; unmatched junction nucleotides: 4. Germline V gene sequence: CDR1 KGHSH, CDR2 LQKENI. There are 13 residues in the CDR3. CDR3 sequence reads: CASSQTGGYGYTF. DNA for the CDR3: TGTGCCAGCTCCCAGACAGGGGGGTATGGCTACACCTTC.

In this sample, this clone turned up once. V gene TRBV5-1 combines with J gene TRBJ2-5; 9 bases map to TRBD1. Trimming at V came to 4 bases and at J to 4 bases, leaving 5 bases not matched to a gene. Germline V lookup: CDR1 SGHRS, CDR2 YFSETQ. The CDR3 extends over 14 amino acids. CDR3 in amino acids: CASSARQGVETQYF. The CDR3 coding sequence is TGCGCCAGCAGCGCCCGACAGGGGGTAGAGACCCAGTACTTC.

The J gene is TRBJ1-2, the V gene TRBV12-5; 8 bases are a match to TRBD1. Germline V gene lookup returns CDR1 LGHNT and CDR2 FRNRAP. This CDR3 has 21 residues. V was pared by 5 bases and J by 4 bases, with 27 bases of the junction left unmatched. CDR3 amino acids: CASGPRTGGLVKEMEVYGYTF. CDR3 sequence (DNA): TGTGCTAGTGGTCCCCGAACAGGGGGGCTAGTAAAGGAAATGGAGGTCTATGGCTACACCTTC.

The rearrangement joins TRBV6-5 to TRBJ1-1; D not certain. V was clipped by 6 bases and J by 1 base, with 9 bases between them. Germline V lookup: CDR1 MNHEY, CDR2 SVGAGI. The CDR3 loop spans 13 amino acids. DNA for the CDR3: TGTGCCAGCAGCCAACAATCGAACACTGAAGCTTTCTTT. Translating it yields CASSQQSNTEAFF.

This clone was observed once. The chain has TRBV5-1 and TRBJ2-1; 12 bases agree with TRBD2. Trimming removed 0 bases from V and 3 bases from J; junction bases left unmatched: 4. The CDR3 loop spans 17 amino acids. The germline V gene has CDR1 SGHRS and CDR2 YFSETQ. The CDR3 DNA reads as TGCGCCAGCAGCTTGGGGAGGACTAGCGGGGTCTACAATGAGCAGTTCTTC. Amino acid sequence: CASSLGRTSGVYNEQFF.

The J gene is TRBJ2-6, the V gene TRBV3-1 (or the pseudogene TRBV3-2); D call uncertain. Germline lookup yields CDR1 LGHDT and CDR2 YNNKEL (reference sequence). This CDR3 has 13 residues. V was clipped by 10 bases and J by 3 bases, with 10 bases between them. In DNA, the CDR3 is TGTGCCACCGCAAACAGTGGGGCCAACGTCCTGACTTTC. It translates to CATANSGANVLTF.

This sequence joins TRBV14 and TRBJ2-7; 7 bases fit TRBD1. The CDR3 length is 18 residues. Germline V CDR1 and CDR2: SGHDN, FVKESK. V was clipped by 0 bases and J by 3 bases; unmatched bases: 14. For the CDR3, the DNA is TGTGCCAGCAGCCAAGAAGTTGGTGGGGGACAGCAAGTCTACGAGCAGTACTTC. It translates to CASSQEVGGGQQVYEQYF. Full variable domain (rest looked up from reference TRBV14 and TRBJ2-7): EAGVTQFPSHSVIEKGQTVTLRCDPISGHDNLYWYRRVMGKEIKFLLHFVKESKQDESGMPNNRFLAERTGGTYSTLKVQPAELEDSGVYFCASSQEVGGGQQVYEQYFGPGTRLTVT.

The genes are TRBV6-5 and TRBJ1-5, with TRBD1 as a possible D gene (5 bases). V shed 5 bases and J shed 6 bases, with 14 bases lying between them. Per the germline V gene, CDR1 is MNHEY and CDR2 is SVGAGI. The CDR3 extends over 14 amino acids. CDR3 in amino acids: CASSTRQRGQPQHF. The CDR3, as DNA: TGTGCCAGCAGTACAAGACAGCGGGGTCAGCCCCAGCATTTT.

V gene TRBV28 combines with J gene TRBJ2-3, with 8 nucleotides matching TRBD1. Looked up from germline, CDR1 is MDHEN and CDR2 is SYDVKM. CDR3 length equals 14 residues. V was pared by 7 bases and J by 8 bases, with 11 bases of the junction left unmatched. In DNA, the CDR3 is TGTGCCAGCACCACGACAGGGGTCCTTGGTACGCAGTATTTT. This sequence encodes CASTTTGVLGTQYF.

This clone was seen only once. The CDR3 coding sequence is TGTGCCAGCAGCTTAGCGCCTAGCGGGGGGTTGTCCGAGCAGTACTTC. Its translation: CASSLAPSGGLSEQYF. This sequence joins TRBV7-9 and TRBJ2-7; 11 bases fit TRBD2. The ends lost 0 bases at V and 6 bases at J; junction bases unmatched: 7. Germline CDR1 and CDR2: SEHNR and FQNEAQ (reference sequence). This CDR3 is built from 16 residues.

In this sample, this clone turned up once. V usage is TRBV5-8 and J usage is TRBJ2-1; D possibly corresponds to TRBD2 (5 bases). V shed 4 bases and J shed 0 bases, with 14 bases lying between them. There are 16 residues in the CDR3. CDR1 and CDR2 (germline): SGHTS, YDEGEE. The CDR3 sequence: CASSQGLLSSYNEQFF. The CDR3 DNA follows: TGTGCCAGCAGCCAAGGACTCCTCAGCTCCTACAATGAGCAGTTCTTC.

The rearrangement uses TRBV5-1 and TRBJ1-2; D is possibly TRBD1 (5 bases). The CDR3 is 16 residues long. From germline, CDR1 is SGHRS and CDR2 YFSETQ. The ends were cut back, 5 bases at V and 0 bases at J, with 17 bases in the middle. CDR3 sequence reads: CASSPGRGSPNYGYTF. In DNA form, the CDR3 reads TGCGCCAGCAGTCCAGGGAGGGGCAGTCCTAACTATGGCTACACCTTC.

The CDR3, as DNA: TGTGCCTGGAGTGTAGGAGCCCTGTGGCAAGAGACCCAGTACTTC. Its protein product is CAWSVGALWQETQYF. The rearrangement joins TRBV30 to TRBJ2-5; D is unclear. Germline V lookup: CDR1 GTSNPN, CDR2 SVGIG (reference sequence). CDR3 length: 15 residues. V was shortened by 0 bases and J by 2 bases, with 13 bases between the two germline ends.

The rearrangement links TRBV28 to TRBJ2-7, with 8 bases identical to TRBD1. The V segment lost 6 bases and the J segment 5 bases; nucleotides outside the gene matches: 15. Germline CDR1 is MDHEN and CDR2 is SYDVKM. The CDR3 length is 16 residues. The CDR3 sequence is CASSPRGRGLIHEQYF. CDR3 DNA sequence: TGTGCCAGCAGCCCCCGCGGCAGGGGGCTTATCCACGAGCAGTACTTC.

For the CDR3, the DNA is TGTGCCAGTAGCGGGACAGGGGACGCTAACTATGGCTACACCTTC. Translating it yields CASSGTGDANYGYTF. J is TRBJ1-2 and V is TRBV19, with 10 bases identical to TRBD1. The CDR3 contains 15 residues. The V segment lost 6 bases and the J segment 0 bases; nucleotides outside the gene matches: 4. Germline lookup yields CDR1 LNHDA and CDR2 SQIVND (reference sequence).

J is TRBJ2-7 and V is TRBV5-1; 7 bases align to TRBD2. With V trimmed by 0 bases and J by 0 bases, 6 bases remained unmatched. Germline V gene lookup returns CDR1 SGHRS and CDR2 YFSETQ. The CDR3 spans 16 residues. CDR3 protein: CASSLAGEGSSYEQYF. Written as DNA, the CDR3 is TGCGCCAGCAGCTTGGCCGGGGAGGGTAGCTCCTACGAGCAGTACTTC.

The rearrangement links TRBV4-1 to TRBJ2-3; 11 positions match TRBD2. J was trimmed by 5 bases and V by 4 bases; bases with no gene match: 2. This CDR3 has 14 amino acids. Per the germline V gene, CDR1 is MGHRA and CDR2 is YSYEKL. The CDR3 coding sequence is TGCGCCAGCAGCCTTGGGACTAGCGGAGATACGCAGTATTTT. This sequence encodes CASSLGTSGDTQYF.